This T cell receptor beta chain was identified during a study of blood T cells in healthy people across ages. Study-wide results and limits: Per million T cells, the diversity of TCR beta decreased roughly linearly as age advanced.

As regards this clonotype: The antigen is not known.

All donors came from Russia, were Caucasian and healthy, and spanned ages roughly 6 to 95. Per individual sample, total RNA of at least 5.5 micrograms was extracted. Next came a second PCR, run for about 6 to 11 cycles, which used a sample-barcoded 5' primer along with a J-beta primer mix. Each cDNA molecule received a tag from a template-switch adaptor that had 12 random nucleotides. TCRdb independently ran MiXCR on the 5' RACE reads; one entry per CDR3 protein. Seen here are about 1.5 million distinct CDR3 sequences, around 42% observed once, and the top ten hold less than 8%. The CDR3 extends over 13 amino acids. Trimming shortened V by 1 base and J by 7 bases, and 7 bases separated the two germline ends. Germline V gene lookup returns CDR1 SGHTA and CDR2 FQGNSA.

The chain employs TRBV7-2 and TRBJ2-2; D call uncertain. The origin of this receptor is a woman aged 18-29 years in good health. Sequenced input: blood. This CDR3 reads CASSLVTSGELFF. CDR3 in DNA: TGTGCCAGCAGCTTAGTTACAAGCGGGGAGCTGTTTTTT.